This T cell receptor beta chain was observed in a study of CD8+CD57+ T cells in acquired aplastic anemia. At least ten counts were recorded for this clonotype. By flow cytometry, patients selected for sequencing had shown an expansion of CD8+CD57+ cells. Profiling of TCR beta VDJ combinations and CDR3 sequences used genomic DNA as template. TCRdb fed the reads into MiXCR, producing one record per CDR3 protein. The table lists 250,000 or so distinct CDR3 sequences, roughly half of them singletons. This CDR3 has 18 residues. The V segment lost 6 bases and the J segment 2 bases; nucleotides outside the gene matches: 14.

The receptor was isolated from a human donor with aplastic anemia. The source material was sorted CD4+, CD8+, or CD8+CD57+ T cells (not recorded which) from PBMCs. V is TRBV12-3 or TRBV12-4 and J is TRBJ1-5; TRBD1 aligns across 9 bases. CDR3 nucleotide sequence: TGTGCCAGCAGCCTGAAGCCGGGACAGGGACTTGGCAATCAGCCCCAGCATTTT. Its translation is CASSLKPGQGLGNQPQHF.